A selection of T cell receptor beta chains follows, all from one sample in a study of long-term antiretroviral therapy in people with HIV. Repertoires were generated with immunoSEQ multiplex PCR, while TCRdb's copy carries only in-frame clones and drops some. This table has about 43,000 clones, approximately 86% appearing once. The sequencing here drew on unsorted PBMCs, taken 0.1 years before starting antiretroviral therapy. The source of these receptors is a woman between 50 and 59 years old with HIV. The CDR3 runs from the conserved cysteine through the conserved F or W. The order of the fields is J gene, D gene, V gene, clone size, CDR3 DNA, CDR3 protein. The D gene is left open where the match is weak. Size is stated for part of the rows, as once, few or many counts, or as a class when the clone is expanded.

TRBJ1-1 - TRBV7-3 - TGTGCCAGCAGCTCCCTGGGAGGGGACACTGAAGCTTTCTTT CASSSLGGDTEAFF
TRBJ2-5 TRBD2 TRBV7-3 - TGTGCCAGCAGTCCTGGACTAGCCGAGACCCAGTACTTC CASSPGLAETQYF
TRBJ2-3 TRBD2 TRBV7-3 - TGTGCCAGCAGCCCTCTCGGGACTAGCGGGGTCACAGATACGCAGTATTTT CASSPLGTSGVTDTQYF
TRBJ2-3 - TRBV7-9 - TGTGCCAGCAGCTCCCGGACACGGAACACAGATACGCAGTATTTT CASSSRTRNTDTQYF
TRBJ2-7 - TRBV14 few TGTGCCAGCATGAGATCCGGCTACGAGCAGTACTTC CASMRSGYEQYF
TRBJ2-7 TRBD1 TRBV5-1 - TGCGCCAGCAGCCTAAGACAGGGGGGGCCCTCCTACGAGCAGTACTTC CASSLRQGGPSYEQYF
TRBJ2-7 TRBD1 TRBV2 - TGTGCCAGCAGTGAGGTTACAGGGGGTGTAAGCGAGCAGTACTTC CASSEVTGGVSEQYF
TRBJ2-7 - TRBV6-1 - TGTGCCAGCAGCGGGGCATCCGATCAGTCCTACGAGCAGTACTTC CASSGASDQSYEQYF
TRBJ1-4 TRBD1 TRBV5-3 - TGTGCCAGAAGTCTGGAAAAAGACGCGGACAGGGCGAATGAAAAACTGTTTTTT CARSLEKDADRANEKLFF
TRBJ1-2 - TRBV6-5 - TGTGCCAGCAGCCTCTCCGGGGGCGGCTACACCTTC CASSLSGGGYTF
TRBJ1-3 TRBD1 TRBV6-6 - TGTGCCACAGGGACAGCCTCTGGAAACACCATATATTTT CATGTASGNTIYF
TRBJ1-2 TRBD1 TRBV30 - TGTGCCTGGAGTGTATCTGTGACAGGGAGTGGCTACACCTTC CAWSVSVTGSGYTF
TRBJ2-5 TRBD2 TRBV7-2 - TGTGCCAGCAGCTTAGGTTCTAGCGGGGCTCAAGAGACCCAGTACTTC CASSLGSSGAQETQYF
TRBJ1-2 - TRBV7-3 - TGTGCCAGCAGCTCAGACAGGAGCTATGGCTACACCTTC CASSSDRSYGYTF
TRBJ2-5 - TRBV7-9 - TGTGCCAGCAGCTTATTGGCCCAAGAGACCCAGTACTTC CASSLLAQETQYF
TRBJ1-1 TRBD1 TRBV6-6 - TGTGCCAGCAGACCCCTTTGGGACAGGAACACTGAAGCTTTCTTT CASRPLWDRNTEAFF
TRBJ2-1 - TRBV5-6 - TGTGCCAGCAGCTTTCTGGGCCCGAGCTCCTACAATGAGCAGTTCTTC CASSFLGPSSYNEQFF
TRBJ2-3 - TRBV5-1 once TGCGCCAGCAGTATGACACCTAGCACAGATACGCAGTATTTT CASSMTPSTDTQYF
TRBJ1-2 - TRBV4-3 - TGCGCCAGCAGCCAAGAATTAACAGCCTATGGCTACACCTTC CASSQELTAYGYTF
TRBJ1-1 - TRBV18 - TGTGCCAGCTCGGGGGGCCAGAACACTGAAGCTTTCTTT CASSGGQNTEAFF
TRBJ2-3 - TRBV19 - TGTGCCAGTAGTATCTGGGCGGATAGCACAGATACGCAGTATTTT CASSIWADSTDTQYF
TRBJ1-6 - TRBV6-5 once TGTGCCAGCCGTTCCGGGGATCGGAATAATTCACCCCTCCACTTT CASRSGDRNNSPLHF
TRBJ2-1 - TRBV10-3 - TGTGCCATCAGTGACCAGGGGGGATCTCGTGAGCAGTTCTTC CAISDQGGSREQFF
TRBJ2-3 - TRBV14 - TGTGCCAGCAGCCAAGTCGGGGGTTCGAGCACAGATACGCAGTATTTT CASSQVGGSSTDTQYF
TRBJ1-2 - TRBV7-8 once TGTGCCAGCAGCTTAACACGGAACTATGGCTACACCTTC CASSLTRNYGYTF
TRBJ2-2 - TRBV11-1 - TGTGCCAGCAGCTTAAAGGGGAGCTCCGGGGAGCTGTTTTTT CASSLKGSSGELFF
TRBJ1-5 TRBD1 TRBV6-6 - TGTGCCAGCAGTTCACGACAGGGGGGTCAGCCCCAGCATTTT CASSSRQGGQPQHF
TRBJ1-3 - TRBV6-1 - TGTGCCAGCAGTGAACGGGGGTCTGGAAACACCATATATTTT CASSERGSGNTIYF
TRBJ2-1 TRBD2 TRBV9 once TGTGCCAGCAGCTCCCGGACTAGTCTAACCTACAATGAGCAGTTCTTC CASSSRTSLTYNEQFF
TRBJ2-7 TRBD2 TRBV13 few TGTGCCAGCAGCCCTAGGGGACTAGCGGGGAGGTACGAGCAGTACTTC CASSPRGLAGRYEQYF
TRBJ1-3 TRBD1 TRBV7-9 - TGTGCCAGCAGCCCGCACATAGGACAGGGGTCTGGAAACACCATATATTTT CASSPHIGQGSGNTIYF
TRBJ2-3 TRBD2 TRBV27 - TGTGCCAGCAGTTTACGGGGGGGTTACACAGATACGCAGTATTTT CASSLRGGYTDTQYF
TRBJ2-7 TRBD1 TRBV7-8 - TGTGCCAGCAGTTTCGGGACAGGTCCCTACGAGCAGTACTTC CASSFGTGPYEQYF
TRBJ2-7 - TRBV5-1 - TGCGCCAGCAGCTTGGCCGGACTCGTATCCTACGAGCAGTACTTC CASSLAGLVSYEQYF
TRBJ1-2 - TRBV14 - TGTGCCAGCAGCCAAGACCGAGGGCGCTATGGCTACACCTTC CASSQDRGRYGYTF
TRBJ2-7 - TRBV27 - TGTGCCAGCAGTAACCAGGGTACCTACGAGCAGTACTTC CASSNQGTYEQYF
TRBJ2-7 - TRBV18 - TGTGCCAGCTCACCGACCTCGAGATCCTACGAGCAGTACTTC CASSPTSRSYEQYF
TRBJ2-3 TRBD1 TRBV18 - TGTGCCAGCTCACTTGGGGACAGGGGGATTGATACGCAGTATTTT CASSLGDRGIDTQYF